Listed below are T cell receptor beta chains from one sample, sequenced in a study of shared clonotypes between healthy human individuals. Produced via immunoSEQ multiplex PCR; TCRdb's table is partial and in-frame only. The sample lists roughly 2,300,000 clones, just under 95% occurring once. Material for sequencing was naive CD4+ T cells from PBMCs. The origin of the receptors is a young man in good health. Some clones in this sample may be carry-over from other donors' samples. Both conserved end residues are part of each CDR3. A D gene is named only where the DNA matches it firmly. Clone sizes are given selectively: once, few, many, or a class where the clone is expanded.

J gene: TRBJ2-1; CDR3 length: 17; V gene: TRBV5-1; clone size: NA; D gene: TRBD2; CDR3 DNA: TGCGCCAGCAGCCCGACGACTAGCGGGAATACCTACAATGAGCAGTTCTTC; CDR3 protein: CASSPTTSGNTYNEQFF
J gene: TRBJ1-4; CDR3 length: 14; V gene: TRBV4-1; clone size: few; D gene: NA; CDR3 DNA: TGCGCCAGCAGCCAAGGGACAGTTGGGGAAAAACTGTTTTTT; CDR3 protein: CASSQGTVGEKLFF
J gene: TRBJ2-7; CDR3 length: 14; V gene: TRBV5-1; clone size: NA; D gene: TRBD2; CDR3 DNA: TGCGCCAGCAGCCTTGGGGTAGCGGGTTACGAGCAGTACTTC; CDR3 protein: CASSLGVAGYEQYF
J gene: TRBJ2-6; CDR3 length: 19; V gene: TRBV4-3; clone size: once; D gene: TRBD1; CDR3 DNA: TGCGCCAGCAGCCAAGTGGGGACAGGCTCGTATGCTGGGGCCAACGTCCTGACTTTC; CDR3 protein: CASSQVGTGSYAGANVLTF
J gene: TRBJ2-7; CDR3 length: 13; V gene: TRBV6-5; clone size: NA; D gene: NA; CDR3 DNA: TGTGCCAGCAGATCGGGGACCTCCTACGAGCAGTACTTC; CDR3 protein: CASRSGTSYEQYF
J gene: TRBJ2-3; CDR3 length: 14; V gene: TRBV28; clone size: NA; D gene: NA; CDR3 DNA: TGTGCCAGCAGTTCCGCGGGGATCACAGATACGCAGTATTTT; CDR3 protein: CASSSAGITDTQYF
J gene: TRBJ2-2; CDR3 length: 16; V gene: TRBV11-2; clone size: NA; D gene: TRBD2; CDR3 DNA: TGTGCCACCGGAAGGGGAGCGGGAGTCTCCCCCGGGGAGCTGTTTTTT; CDR3 protein: CATGRGAGVSPGELFF
J gene: TRBJ2-3; CDR3 length: 13; V gene: TRBV21-1; clone size: NA; D gene: NA; CDR3 DNA: TGTGCCAGCAGCAAGGGGCCCCCAGATACGCAGTATTTT; CDR3 protein: CASSKGPPDTQYF
J gene: TRBJ2-1; CDR3 length: 13; V gene: TRBV5-4; clone size: NA; D gene: NA; CDR3 DNA: TGTGCCAGCAGCGTGGGACTTAACAATGAGCAGTTCTTC; CDR3 protein: CASSVGLNNEQFF
J gene: TRBJ1-3; CDR3 length: 13; V gene: TRBV4-1; clone size: NA; D gene: NA; CDR3 DNA: TGCGCCAGCAGCCAAGTCGGTCGGGACACCATATATTTT; CDR3 protein: CASSQVGRDTIYF
J gene: TRBJ2-3; CDR3 length: 14; V gene: TRBV15; clone size: NA; D gene: TRBD2; CDR3 DNA: TGTGCCACCAGCATAACAGCGGGAGAGGGTACGCAGTATTTT; CDR3 protein: CATSITAGEGTQYF
J gene: TRBJ1-4; CDR3 length: 14; V gene: TRBV4-2; clone size: NA; D gene: NA; CDR3 DNA: TGTGCCAGCAGCCAGGGCGAAGGGGGTGAAAAACTGTTTTTT; CDR3 protein: CASSQGEGGEKLFF
J gene: TRBJ2-5; CDR3 length: 12; V gene: TRBV5-5; clone size: NA; D gene: NA; CDR3 DNA: TGTGCCAGCAGCCCTATCCTGGAGACCCAGTACTTC; CDR3 protein: CASSPILETQYF
J gene: TRBJ1-3; CDR3 length: 10; V gene: TRBV25-1; clone size: NA; D gene: NA; CDR3 DNA: TGTGCCAGCAGTGAAGGCACCATATATTTT; CDR3 protein: CASSEGTIYF
J gene: TRBJ2-2; CDR3 length: 14; V gene: TRBV23-1; clone size: NA; D gene: TRBD2; CDR3 DNA: TGCGCCAGCAGTGTACGGGGGGGCACCGGGGAGCTGTTTTTT; CDR3 protein: CASSVRGGTGELFF
J gene: TRBJ1-5; CDR3 length: 14; V gene: TRBV6-5; clone size: NA; D gene: TRBD1; CDR3 DNA: TGTGCCAGCAGTTACGGGTCAGGGGGTCAGCCCCAGCATTTT; CDR3 protein: CASSYGSGGQPQHF
J gene: TRBJ2-1; CDR3 length: 21; V gene: TRBV28; clone size: NA; D gene: TRBD2; CDR3 DNA: TGTGCCAGCAGTCCGACCGGGACTAGCGGGAGGGCCCGGGGGGCCTACAATGAGCAGTTCTTC; CDR3 protein: CASSPTGTSGRARGAYNEQFF
J gene: TRBJ1-1; CDR3 length: 13; V gene: TRBV7-2; clone size: NA; D gene: NA; CDR3 DNA: TGTGCCAGCAGCCCGGGACTTAACACTGAAGCTTTCTTT; CDR3 protein: CASSPGLNTEAFF
J gene: TRBJ2-3; CDR3 length: 13; V gene: TRBV29-1; clone size: NA; D gene: NA; CDR3 DNA: TGCAGCGTCCGCCCGGGAGACAGGGATACGCAGTATTTT; CDR3 protein: CSVRPGDRDTQYF
J gene: TRBJ2-5; CDR3 length: 12; V gene: TRBV2; clone size: NA; D gene: NA; CDR3 DNA: TGTGCCAGCAGTGGGGAGGTAGAGACCCAGTACTTC; CDR3 protein: CASSGEVETQYF